This T cell receptor beta chain is from a study of Ad26.COV2.S vaccination and SARS-CoV-2 variants. Across the study: Into the muscle, Ad26.COV2.S was dosed once or twice, 56 days apart.

Sample treatment: 19 received Ad26.COV2.S at low or high dose, single or two shots; about 5 received placebo; per-sample allocation not given. Vaccine and placebo recipients were sampled on day 63 after the first injection. Donor was an adult aged 18-55 years in Boston. From germline, CDR1 is LNHDA and CDR2 SQIVND (reference sequence). CDR3 size: 13 residues. V lost 3 bases and J 5 bases, leaving 10 bases between the germline ends. Profiling relied on immunoSEQ multiplex PCR, and the TCRdb table lists in-frame clones only, not all of them. This table has roughly 510,000 clones, roughly nine tenths appearing once.

This chain links TRBV19 with TRBJ1-2; D uncertain. The sequence came from a person between 18 and 60 years old who received the Ad26.COV2.S COVID-19 vaccine or a placebo. Sequenced material: peripheral blood, taken in a trial of Ad26.COV2.S vaccine versus placebo. CDR3 residues: CASSISPEYGYTF. In DNA, the CDR3 is TGTGCCAGTAGTATTAGCCCCGAATATGGCTACACCTTC.